The rows below give T cell receptor beta chains drawn from one sample of a study of T-cell reconstitution after alpha-beta-depleted transplantation in children. MiXCR, applied by TCRdb to the PCR reads, yields one record per CDR3 protein. The top ten hold about 2.6% of the sample, which has approximately 250,000 distinct CDR3 sequences, about 25% seen once. The sequencing here drew on PBMCs, taken before TCRalphabeta/CD19-depleted stem cell transplant. The receptors derive from a girl aged 2-10 years with Fanconi anemia, due to receive a stem cell transplant. CDR3s include the opening cysteine and the closing phenylalanine or tryptophan. Fields, in order: J gene, V gene, CDR3 protein.

J gene: TRBJ2-7
V gene: TRBV29-1
CDR3 protein: CSAVGGASYEQYF

J gene: TRBJ2-7
V gene: TRBV23-1
CDR3 protein: CARRTLSVLESYEQYF

J gene: TRBJ1-1
V gene: TRBV29-1
CDR3 protein: CSVDRTGGRAFF

J gene: TRBJ2-3
V gene: TRBV4-2
CDR3 protein: CASSQDFGPHLSTDTQYF

J gene: TRBJ2-6
V gene: TRBV29-1
CDR3 protein: CSVDDREESGANVLTF

J gene: TRBJ1-2
V gene: TRBV10-1
CDR3 protein: CASSDGQGVDGYTF

J gene: TRBJ2-1
V gene: TRBV6-5
CDR3 protein: CASSSTGLAGVLFNEQFF

J gene: TRBJ2-7
V gene: TRBV15
CDR3 protein: CATSRGTSGSTLAYEQYF

J gene: TRBJ2-1
V gene: TRBV6-1
CDR3 protein: CASRPRQAGVSSYNEQFF

J gene: TRBJ2-2
V gene: TRBV29-1
CDR3 protein: CSVVTSLLAGELFF

J gene: TRBJ2-5
V gene: TRBV18
CDR3 protein: CASSPTGIETQYF

J gene: TRBJ2-5
V gene: TRBV20-1
CDR3 protein: CSAIWDSYQETQYF

J gene: TRBJ2-7
V gene: TRBV14
CDR3 protein: CASSQETGTSGHFPYEQYF

J gene: TRBJ2-7
V gene: TRBV12-3/TRBV12-4
CDR3 protein: CASSLTGGGSEQYF

J gene: TRBJ2-7
V gene: TRBV28
CDR3 protein: CASSIAVGYEQYF

J gene: TRBJ2-5
V gene: TRBV29-1
CDR3 protein: CSVERQGAIIETQYF

J gene: TRBJ2-1
V gene: TRBV27
CDR3 protein: CASSLSTSGVNEQFF

J gene: TRBJ1-1
V gene: TRBV9
CDR3 protein: CASSVDGDDTEAFF

J gene: TRBJ2-3
V gene: TRBV5-5
CDR3 protein: CASSLGISGTPDTQYF

J gene: TRBJ2-7
V gene: TRBV20-1
CDR3 protein: CSARWGGVSYEQYF

J gene: TRBJ2-1
V gene: TRBV10-2
CDR3 protein: CASKVAGELYNEQFF

J gene: TRBJ2-3
V gene: TRBV20-1
CDR3 protein: CSALPGGTDTQYF

J gene: TRBJ2-3
V gene: TRBV12-3/TRBV12-4
CDR3 protein: CASSPGTGGGRTQYF

J gene: TRBJ2-7
V gene: TRBV5-1
CDR3 protein: CASSLWGNYEQYF

J gene: TRBJ2-1
V gene: TRBV20-1
CDR3 protein: CSARELGLAVTYNEQFF

J gene: TRBJ2-1
V gene: TRBV27
CDR3 protein: CASSPSTGPFYNEQFF

J gene: TRBJ2-3
V gene: TRBV4-1
CDR3 protein: CASSQEGNTQYF

J gene: TRBJ2-1
V gene: TRBV7-2
CDR3 protein: CASSLLGGDPYNEQFF

J gene: TRBJ1-5
V gene: TRBV4-2
CDR3 protein: CASSQVTSGGDQPQHF

J gene: TRBJ2-7
V gene: TRBV6-5
CDR3 protein: CASSFLRTGGHYEQYF

J gene: TRBJ2-1
V gene: TRBV28
CDR3 protein: CASRVPHSYNEQFF

J gene: TRBJ2-7
V gene: TRBV12-3/TRBV12-4
CDR3 protein: CASTSNWYEQYF

J gene: TRBJ2-7
V gene: TRBV9
CDR3 protein: CASSEGQGDYEQYF

J gene: TRBJ2-3
V gene: TRBV6-1
CDR3 protein: CASSALSSGVDTQYF

J gene: TRBJ2-2
V gene: TRBV2
CDR3 protein: CASSVHGGTGELFF

J gene: TRBJ1-4
V gene: TRBV20-1
CDR3 protein: CSASQGQELNEKLFF

J gene: TRBJ1-1
V gene: TRBV29-1
CDR3 protein: CSVASAGRNTEAFF

J gene: TRBJ1-5
V gene: TRBV18
CDR3 protein: CASSPMGGDNQPQHF

J gene: TRBJ2-2
V gene: TRBV12-3/TRBV12-4
CDR3 protein: CASSPSGSGELFF

J gene: TRBJ2-6
V gene: TRBV21-1
CDR3 protein: CASTYLEPPGANVLTF

J gene: TRBJ2-7
V gene: TRBV12-3/TRBV12-4
CDR3 protein: CASSSRTVYEQYF

J gene: TRBJ2-5
V gene: TRBV15
CDR3 protein: CATSWNRGLQETQYF

J gene: TRBJ2-5
V gene: TRBV12-3/TRBV12-4
CDR3 protein: CASSLAPTQETQYF

J gene: TRBJ2-5
V gene: TRBV2
CDR3 protein: CASSVAGGKETQYF

J gene: TRBJ2-3
V gene: TRBV5-5
CDR3 protein: CASSFGLAGDTQYF

J gene: TRBJ1-2
V gene: TRBV20-1
CDR3 protein: CSATNNGQGYGYTF

J gene: TRBJ2-1
V gene: TRBV20-1
CDR3 protein: CSARDRGGLAGNNEQFF

J gene: TRBJ2-1
V gene: TRBV6-5
CDR3 protein: CASSYEGTTNEQFF

J gene: TRBJ2-3
V gene: TRBV7-8
CDR3 protein: CASSLALLSGTDTQYF

J gene: TRBJ2-5
V gene: TRBV25-1
CDR3 protein: CASSESQVVQTQYF

J gene: TRBJ2-4
V gene: TRBV28
CDR3 protein: CASSLNDRLAKNIQYF